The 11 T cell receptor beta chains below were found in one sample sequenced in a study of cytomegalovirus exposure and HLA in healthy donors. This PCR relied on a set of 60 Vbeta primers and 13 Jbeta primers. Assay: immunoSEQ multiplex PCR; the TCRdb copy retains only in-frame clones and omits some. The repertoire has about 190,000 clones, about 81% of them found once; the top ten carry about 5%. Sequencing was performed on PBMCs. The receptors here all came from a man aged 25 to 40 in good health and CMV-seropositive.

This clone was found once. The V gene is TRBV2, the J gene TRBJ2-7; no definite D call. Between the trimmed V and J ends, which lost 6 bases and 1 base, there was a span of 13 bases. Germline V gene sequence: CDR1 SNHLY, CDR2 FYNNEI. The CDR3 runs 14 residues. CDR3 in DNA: TGTGCCAGCAGCGCCGTGGCACCATCCTACGAGCAGTACTTC. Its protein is CASSAVAPSYEQYF. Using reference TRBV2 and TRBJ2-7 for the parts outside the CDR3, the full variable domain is EPEVTQTPSHQVTQMGQEVILRCVPISNHLYFYWYRQILGQKVEFLVSFYNNEISEKSEIFDDQFSVERPDGSNFTLKIRSTKLEDSAMYFCASSAVAPSYEQYFGPGTRLTVT.

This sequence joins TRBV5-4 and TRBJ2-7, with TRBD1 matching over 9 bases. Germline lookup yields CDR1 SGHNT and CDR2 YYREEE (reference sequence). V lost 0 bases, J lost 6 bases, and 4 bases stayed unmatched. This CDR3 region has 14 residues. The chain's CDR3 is CASSLEQGAFEQYF. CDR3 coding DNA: TGTGCCAGCAGCTTGGAACAGGGGGCATTCGAGCAGTACTTC.

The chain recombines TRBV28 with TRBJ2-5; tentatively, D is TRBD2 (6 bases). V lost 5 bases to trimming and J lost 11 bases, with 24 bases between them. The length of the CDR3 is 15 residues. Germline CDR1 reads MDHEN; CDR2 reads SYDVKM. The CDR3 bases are TGTGCCAGCAGTCCCCCCATAGCGGCTAATAGGGAGCAGTACTTC. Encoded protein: CASSPPIAANREQYF.

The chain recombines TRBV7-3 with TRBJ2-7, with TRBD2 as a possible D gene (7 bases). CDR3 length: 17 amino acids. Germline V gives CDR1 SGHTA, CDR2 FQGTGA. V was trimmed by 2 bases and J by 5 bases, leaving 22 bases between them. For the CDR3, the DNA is TGTGCCAGCAGCTTATGGGCCCGGGGGGCGGGAGATCACGAGCAGTACTTC. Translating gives CASSLWARGAGDHEQYF. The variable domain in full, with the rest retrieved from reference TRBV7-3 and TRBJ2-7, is GAGVSQTPSNKVTEKGKYVELRCDPISGHTALYWYRQSLGQGPEFLIYFQGTGAADDSGLPNDRFFAVRPEGSVSTLKIQRTERGDSAVYLCASSLWARGAGDHEQYFGPGTRLTVT.

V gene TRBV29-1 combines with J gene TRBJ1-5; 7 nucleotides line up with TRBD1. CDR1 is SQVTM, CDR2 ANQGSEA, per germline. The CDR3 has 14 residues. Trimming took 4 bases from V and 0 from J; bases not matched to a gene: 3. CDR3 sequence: CSVGDSISNQPQHF. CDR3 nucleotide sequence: TGCAGCGTTGGGGACAGTATTAGCAATCAGCCCCAGCATTTT. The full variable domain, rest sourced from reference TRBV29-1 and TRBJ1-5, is SAVISQKPSRDICQRGTSLTIQCQVDSQVTMMFWYRQQPGQSLTLIATANQGSEATYESGFVIDKFPISRPNLTFSTLTVSNMSPEDSSIYLCSVGDSISNQPQHFGDGTRLSIL.

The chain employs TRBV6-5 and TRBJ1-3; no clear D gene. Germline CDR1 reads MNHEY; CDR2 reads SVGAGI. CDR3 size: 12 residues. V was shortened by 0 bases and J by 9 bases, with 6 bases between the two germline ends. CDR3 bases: TGTGCCAGCAGTTACTCGTCCGGCACCATATATTTT. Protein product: CASSYSSGTIYF.

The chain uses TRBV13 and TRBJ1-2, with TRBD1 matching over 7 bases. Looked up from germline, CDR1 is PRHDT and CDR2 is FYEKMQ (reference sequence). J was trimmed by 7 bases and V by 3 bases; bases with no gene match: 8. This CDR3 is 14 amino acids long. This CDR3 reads CASSFNRGSLGYTF. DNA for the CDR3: TGTGCCAGCAGCTTCAACAGGGGCTCCCTTGGCTACACCTTC.

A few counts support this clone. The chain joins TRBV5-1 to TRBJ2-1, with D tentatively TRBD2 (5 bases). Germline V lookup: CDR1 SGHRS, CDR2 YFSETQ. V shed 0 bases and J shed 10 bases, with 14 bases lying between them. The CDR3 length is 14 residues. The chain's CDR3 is CASSLVRALGEQFF. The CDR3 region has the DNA TGCGCCAGCAGCTTGGTGCGGGCGCTGGGGGAGCAGTTCTTC.

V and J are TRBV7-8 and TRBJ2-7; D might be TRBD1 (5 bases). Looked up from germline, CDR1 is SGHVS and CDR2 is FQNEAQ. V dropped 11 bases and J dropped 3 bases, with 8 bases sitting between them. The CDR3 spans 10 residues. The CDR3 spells CAVGDYEQYF. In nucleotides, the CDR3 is TGTGCCGTAGGGGACTACGAGCAGTACTTC.

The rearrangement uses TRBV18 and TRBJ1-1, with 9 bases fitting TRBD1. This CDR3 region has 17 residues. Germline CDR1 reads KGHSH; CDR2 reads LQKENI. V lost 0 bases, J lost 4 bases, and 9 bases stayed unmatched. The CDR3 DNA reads TGTGCCAGCTCACCACCCAACAGGGGGCGCGGGGCCACTGAAGCTTTCTTT. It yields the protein CASSPPNRGRGATEAFF.

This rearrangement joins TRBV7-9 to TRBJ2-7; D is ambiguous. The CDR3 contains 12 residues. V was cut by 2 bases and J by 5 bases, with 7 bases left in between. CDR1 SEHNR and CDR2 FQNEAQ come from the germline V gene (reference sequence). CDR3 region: CASSLNGNEQYF. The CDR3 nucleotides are TGTGCCAGCAGCTTAAACGGTAACGAGCAGTACTTC.